The 23 T cell receptor beta chains in this list originate from one sample, sequenced in a study of T cells in Graves' hyperthyroidism and ophthalmopathy. Amplification targeted TCR beta CDR3 regions from RNA transcripts. HTBI primers were used for first-round RT-PCR of the TCR CDR3. Via MiXCR, TCRdb re-called the multiplex PCR reads, giving one row per CDR3 protein. This sample has 250,000 to 300,000 distinct CDR3 sequences; less than 20% occur once, and the top ten carry less than 40%. Sequencing was performed on blood. Every receptor here comes from a man aged 45-65 years with Graves' ophthalmopathy.

This chain joins TRBV18 and TRBJ1-2; 7 nucleotides align to TRBD1. CDR1 and CDR2 from the germline V gene are KGHSH and LQKENI. J gave up 0 bases and V 2 bases, and 12 bases lay outside the gene matches. The length of the CDR3 is 18 residues. The CDR3 spells CASSPTGALSGSNYGYTF. In nucleotides, the CDR3 is TGTGCCAGCTCACCAACAGGGGCCCTATCCGGATCTAACTATGGCTACACCTTC. Drawing the rest from reference TRBV18 and TRBJ1-2, the complete variable domain is NAGVMQNPRHLVRRRGQEARLRCSPMKGHSHVYWYRQLPEEGLKFMVYLQKENIIDESGMPKERFSAEFPKEGPSILRIQQVVRGDSAAYFCASSPTGALSGSNYGYTFGSGTRLTVV.

Only a few counts were recorded for this clonotype. V and J are TRBV30 and TRBJ2-7; weak D call: TRBD1 (5 bases). CDR1 and CDR2 from the germline V gene are GTSNPN and SVGIG (reference sequence). The V and J ends lost 6 bases and 2 bases respectively, with 14 bases between them. The length of the CDR3 is 13 residues. As DNA, the CDR3 is TGTGCCTGCAAAAGGGGCAGTACCTACGAGCAGTACTTC. Residues: CACKRGSTYEQYF. The variable domain in full, with the rest retrieved from reference TRBV30 and TRBJ2-7, is SQTIHQWPATLVQPVGSPLSLECTVEGTSNPNLYWYRQAAGRGLQLLFYSVGIGQISSEVPQNLSASRPQDRQFILSSKKLLLSDSGFYLCACKRGSTYEQYFGPGTRLTVT.

The rearrangement links TRBV6-1 to TRBJ2-3; D is perhaps TRBD1 or TRBD2 (5 bases each). This CDR3 has 14 amino acids. Per germline, CDR1 MNHNS and CDR2 SASEGT. The V and J ends lost 1 base and 7 bases respectively, with 12 bases between them. The CDR3 protein is CASSEERGWYTQYF. DNA of the CDR3: TGTGCCAGCAGTGAAGAGAGGGGCTGGTATACGCAGTATTTT.

This clonotype was seen more than once but under ten times. The chain has TRBV6-1 and TRBJ1-2, with a weak D call TRBD1 (5 bases). Germline CDR1 reads MNHNS; CDR2 reads SASEGT. The V end was cut by 7 bases, the J end by 5 bases, with 14 bases between. There are 13 residues in the CDR3. The CDR3 DNA sequence: TGTGCCAGCACCTGGGGGGGGGAATATGGCTACACCTTC. Encoded protein: CASTWGGEYGYTF.

This clonotype was seen a few times. The chain employs TRBV3-1 and TRBJ2-5; 12 nucleotides line up with TRBD2. The CDR3 sequence is 16 residues long. V was clipped by 1 base and J by 1 base; unmatched bases: 1. In germline, CDR1 is LGHDT, CDR2 YNNKEL (reference sequence). The CDR3 coding sequence is TGTGCCAGCAGCCAAGGGGGACTAGCGGGCCAAGAGACCCAGTACTTC. This sequence encodes CASSQGGLAGQETQYF.

This clonotype was counted at least ten times. This chain connects TRBV4-2 to TRBJ2-6, with D unclear. CDR3 length: 20 residues. Germline-derived CDR1 and CDR2 are LGHNA and YNFKEQ. V dropped 0 bases and J dropped 1 base, with 19 bases sitting between them. The DNA for the CDR3 is TGTGCCAGCAGCCAAGATTTCTTGGTGGGGATAGGGTCTGGGGCCAACGTCCTGACTTTC. Amino acid sequence: CASSQDFLVGIGSGANVLTF.

There are many counts of this clonotype. The limits of the CDR3 on the DNA are not certain, so only TCRdb's listed CDR3 is given. This sequence joins TRBV28 and TRBJ1-1; TRBD1 is taken as the D call from the table, unchecked against the DNA. The CDR3 numbers 15 amino acids, ends counted. CDR1 is MDHEN, CDR2 SYDVKM, per germline. This chain's CDR3 is CASFGAGTGNTEAFF.

This clonotype was picked up a small number of times. The chain is built from TRBV18 and TRBJ2-5; 8 bases are shared with TRBD2. Germline CDR1 reads KGHSH; CDR2 reads LQKENI. The CDR3 sequence is 18 residues long. V lost 4 bases and J lost 2; bases outside the gene matches: 15. This CDR3 reads CASSLGTRIGGKQETQYF. DNA of the CDR3: TGTGCCAGCTCACTCGGGACTAGAATTGGTGGGAAACAAGAGACCCAGTACTTC.

This clonotype was seen a few times. The chain couples TRBV6-1 to TRBJ2-7; TRBD2 matches 11 bases. From germline, CDR1 is MNHNS and CDR2 SASEGT. The CDR3 spans 13 residues. The V and J ends lost 6 bases and 7 bases, in that order; junction bases with no gene match: 5. The chain's CDR3 is CASRASGRTEQYF. For the CDR3, the DNA is TGTGCCAGCAGGGCTAGCGGGAGGACAGAGCAGTACTTC.

This clonotype was recorded a few times. J is TRBJ2-4 and V is TRBV5-1; 10 positions match TRBD1. The CDR3 has 15 amino acids. Germline CDR1 and CDR2: SGHRS and YFSETQ. V lost 0 bases and J lost 9; bases outside the gene matches: 6. The CDR3 bases are TGCGCCAGCAGCTTGGGACAGGGGGCATCAAGCATTCAGTACTTC. Its translation is CASSLGQGASSIQYF.

The chain recombines TRBV20-1 with TRBJ2-5; 7 bases fit TRBD2. This CDR3 comprises 16 residues. Per the germline V gene, CDR1 is DFQATT and CDR2 is SNEGSKA (reference sequence). Losses at the gene ends were 2 bases for V and 4 bases for J; bases not matched to a gene: 13. Written as DNA, the CDR3 is TGCAGTGCTAGAAGAAGGTCCAGGCGGGAGTTAGAGACCCAGTACTTC. Translated, it gives CSARRRSRRELETQYF.

The gene calls are TRBV10-1 and TRBJ1-1; 7 nucleotides align to TRBD1. The CDR3 extends over 13 amino acids. Trimming cost V 5 bases and J 9 bases; bases outside gene matches: 9. Looked up from germline, CDR1 is WNHNN and CDR2 is SYGVQD (reference sequence). CDR3 bases: TGCGCCAGCAGTCCTCGGGGAGGGGGCAAAGCTTTCTTT. It translates to CASSPRGGGKAFF.

The sample holds a few counts of this clonotype. V is TRBV24-1 and J is TRBJ2-3; D might be TRBD1 (6 bases). V gave up 5 bases and J gave up 1 base, with 15 bases separating them. The CDR3 sequence is 16 residues long. Germline CDR1 is KGHDR and CDR2 is SFDVKD. The CDR3 DNA reads as TGTGCCACCAGTGGCGCCAGGGGTATGGGCACAGATACGCAGTATTTT. Its translation: CATSGARGMGTDTQYF.

This clonotype was counted many times. V and J are TRBV7-2 and TRBJ2-7, with 9 bases lining up with TRBD1. The V gene's germline CDR1 is SGHTA and CDR2 FQGNSA. After removal of 3 bases from V and 3 bases from J, the junction contained 3 bases not matched to a gene. The CDR3 runs to 14 residues. The CDR3 DNA follows: TGTGCCAGCAGCTTGACAGGGGGGGACTACGAGCAGTACTTC. Translating it yields CASSLTGGDYEQYF.

V usage is TRBV12-3 or TRBV12-4 and J usage is TRBJ2-7; weak D call: TRBD1 (5 bases). V lost 6 bases and J lost 2, with 17 bases in between. The CDR3 extends over 15 amino acids. For the CDR3, the DNA is TGTGCCAGCAGCCCGACCAGGGCCTTCACCTACGAGCAGTACTTC. This codes for CASSPTRAFTYEQYF.

This chain joins TRBV20-1 and TRBJ1-5, with a possible D match to TRBD1 (5 bases). Germline V gene data show CDR1 as DFQATT and CDR2 as SNEGSKA (reference sequence). The V and J ends lost 5 bases and 7 bases respectively, with 24 bases between them. This CDR3 has 16 amino acids. For the CDR3, the DNA is TGCAGTGCTTACTTTCGAGCCGGGGCCCTCGGGCAGCCCCAGCATTTT. This codes for CSAYFRAGALGQPQHF.

This clonotype appeared many times. The rearrangement uses TRBV27 and TRBJ1-6; 9 nucleotides match TRBD1. The junction had 9 bases not matched to a gene; V was cut back by 5 bases and J by 7 bases. Per germline, CDR1 MNHEY and CDR2 SMNVEV (reference sequence). The CDR3 has 16 residues. The CDR3 nucleotides are TGTGCCAGCAGTCCCTCGAGAGGACAGGGGAATTCACCCCTCCACTTT. Protein sequence: CASSPSRGQGNSPLHF.

V gene TRBV19 combines with J gene TRBJ2-5; the D gene is possibly TRBD2 (5 bases). Germline CDR1 is LNHDA and CDR2 is SQIVND (reference sequence). The V end was cut by 5 bases, the J end by 8 bases, with 21 bases between. The CDR3 sequence is 15 residues long. CDR3 DNA: TGTGCCAGTAGTCCCCCATCTAGCCGAGGTAGTACCCAGTACTTC. This gives the protein CASSPPSSRGSTQYF.

This clonotype appeared many times. The chain uses TRBV20-1 and TRBJ1-6, with D perhaps matching TRBD1 (5 bases). The CDR3 is 12 amino acids. Looked up from germline, CDR1 is DFQATT and CDR2 is SNEGSKA (reference sequence). V was pared by 2 bases and J by 7 bases, with 6 bases between. CDR3: CSARKGNSPLHF. The DNA of the CDR3 is TGCAGTGCTAGAAAGGGGAATTCACCCCTCCACTTT.

At least ten counts were recorded for this clonotype. The chain couples TRBV6-1 to TRBJ2-7; 9 bases map to TRBD2. Trimming took 5 bases from V and 5 from J; bases not matched to a gene: 13. From germline, CDR1 is MNHNS and CDR2 SASEGT. This CDR3 is built from 16 residues. The CDR3 is CASSPRSAGGNNEQYF. Here the CDR3 DNA reads TGTGCCAGCAGTCCTCGGTCGGCGGGGGGGAATAACGAGCAGTACTTC.

The chain carries TRBV3-1 and TRBJ1-5; D call uncertain. This CDR3 comprises 13 residues. V lost 4 bases, J lost 10 bases, and 14 bases lay in between. Germline-derived CDR1 and CDR2 are LGHDT and YNNKEL (reference sequence). CDR3 residues: CASSRASEAPQHF. The CDR3 nucleotides read TGTGCCAGCAGCCGGGCGTCTGAGGCCCCCCAGCATTTT.

This clonotype was seen a handful of times. The V call is TRBV6-2 or TRBV6-3, the J call TRBJ2-1; tentative D call: TRBD2 (5 bases). Germline CDR1 and CDR2: MNHEY and SVGEGT. The CDR3 runs 15 residues. The V gene lost 6 bases and the J gene lost 8 bases, with 20 bases spanning the gap. The CDR3 region is CASRLSRTLVDEQFF. CDR3 DNA: TGTGCCAGCAGGCTGTCACGTACACTAGTCGATGAGCAGTTCTTC.

Ten or more counts support this clonotype. The rearrangement uses TRBV5-1 and TRBJ2-7; 13 bases are shared with TRBD2. The germline V gene encodes CDR1 SGHRS and CDR2 YFSETQ. The V segment lost 5 bases and the J segment 0 bases; nucleotides outside the gene matches: 2. The CDR3 totals 15 residues. CDR3 DNA: TGCGCCAGCAGAAGGACTAGCGGGAGCTCCTACGAGCAGTACTTC. Translating it yields CASRRTSGSSYEQYF.